This TCR beta chain was retrieved from a study of OX40 agonist ivuxolimab in advanced cancers. Per the germline V gene, CDR1 is SGDLS and CDR2 is YYNGEE. The CDR3 contains 16 residues. The V end lost 0 bases, the J end lost 0 bases, and 11 bases lay between the germline ends. Sequenced by immunoSEQ multiplex PCR; TCRdb stores in-frame clones only, minus some. The repertoire includes about 48,000 clones, around 89% of them detected once, and roughly 28% sits in the top ten. The chain recombines TRBV9 with TRBJ2-3, with D perhaps TRBD2 (5 bases). The material sequenced was CD4+ or CD8+ T cells sorted from blood, taken in a trial of the OX40 agonist ivuxolimab. The receptor's source is an adult with an advanced solid tumor such as melanoma, head and neck, liver or kidney cancer. The CDR3 nucleotides are TGTGCCAGCAGCGTAGGAGTTCGAGGGAGCACAGATACGCAGTATTTT. Protein product: CASSVGVRGSTDTQYF. Together with reference TRBV9 and TRBJ2-3, the CDR3 gives the full variable domain: DSGVTQTPKHLITATGQRVTLRCSPRSGDLSVYWYQQSLDQGLQFLIQYYNGEERAKGNILERFSAQQFPDLHSELNLSSLELGDSALYFCASSVGVRGSTDTQYFGPGTRLTVL.